This T cell receptor (beta chain) originates from a study of identical twins. This clonotype was detected once. TCRdb independently ran MiXCR on the 5' RACE reads; one entry per CDR3 protein. This table has 1,800,000 or so distinct CDR3 sequences, around 29% appearing once. The CDR3 has 17 residues. Germline CDR1 is SGHAT and CDR2 is FQNNGV. The V gene lost 2 bases and the J gene lost 0 bases, with 16 bases spanning the gap. V is TRBV11-2 and J is TRBJ1-1; the D is unclear. Sequencing used cord blood. The sequence was obtained from a newborn girl in good health. The CDR3 DNA reads as TGTGCCAGCAGCTTATTAAGCCCAGGCCACATGAACACTGAAGCTTTCTTT. Residues: CASSLLSPGHMNTEAFF.